The 27 T cell receptor beta chains below come from one sample, sequenced in a study of blood T cell repertoires in COVID-19. The repertoire was sequenced with immunoSEQ multiplex PCR; TCRdb's copy has only in-frame clones and lacks some. The table includes over 70,000 clones, 70% to 90% detected once. The sample consisted of peripheral blood. The receptors come from a man in his sixties with COVID-19, enrolled during active disease.

This sequence joins TRBV28 and TRBJ2-7, with 8 bases aligning to TRBD1. V shed 2 bases and J 12 bases; nucleotides not matched to a gene: 9. CDR1 and CDR2 (germline): MDHEN, SYDVKM. This CDR3 comprises 13 residues. The CDR3 DNA follows: TGTGCCAGCAGTTTAGGGACAGGTGGATCTGTGTACTTC. Translated: CASSLGTGGSVYF.

The chain combines TRBV6-2 or TRBV6-3 with TRBJ1-2; D remains unclear. The CDR3 covers 13 residues. The germline V and J ends were trimmed by 4 bases and 3 bases, with 9 bases remaining between them. The V gene's germline CDR1 is MNHEY and CDR2 SVGEGT. This chain's CDR3 is CASSSDTYYGYTF. The DNA for the CDR3 is TGTGCCAGCAGTTCCGACACTTACTATGGCTACACCTTC.

This chain joins TRBV10-2 and TRBJ2-3, with 8 bases fitting TRBD1. Per germline, CDR1 WSHSY and CDR2 SAAADI. The CDR3 loop spans 14 amino acids. The ends lost 6 bases at V and 2 bases at J; junction bases unmatched: 4. CDR3 residues: CASRTGVHTDTQYF. The CDR3 DNA is TGCGCCAGCAGGACAGGGGTGCACACAGATACGCAGTATTTT.

V and J are TRBV5-5 and TRBJ1-3; D is undetermined. CDR1 SGHKS and CDR2 YYEKEE come from the germline V gene (reference sequence). The CDR3 has 15 residues. Trimming shortened V by 2 bases and J by 2 bases, and 11 bases separated the two germline ends. CDR3 protein: CASSFLGSPGNTIYF. The CDR3 region has the DNA TGTGCCAGCAGCTTTCTGGGCTCGCCTGGAAACACCATATATTTT.

J is TRBJ2-3 and V is TRBV7-3, with 12 bases lining up with TRBD2. The CDR3 totals 16 residues. The ends lost 5 bases at V and 0 bases at J; junction bases unmatched: 3. The germline V gene has CDR1 SGHTA and CDR2 FQGTGA. CDR3 protein: CASSPGLAGSTDTQYF. The CDR3 nucleotides read TGTGCCAGCAGCCCCGGACTAGCGGGGAGCACAGATACGCAGTATTTT. Full variable domain (outside the CDR3, taken from reference TRBV7-3 and TRBJ2-3): GAGVSQTPSNKVTEKGKYVELRCDPISGHTALYWYRQSLGQGPEFLIYFQGTGAADDSGLPNDRFFAVRPEGSVSTLKIQRTERGDSAVYLCASSPGLAGSTDTQYFGPGTRLTVL.

The V and J genes are TRBV5-4 and TRBJ2-2; D call uncertain. The CDR3 loop spans 14 amino acids. V was shortened by 0 bases and J by 1 base, with 4 bases between the two germline ends. The germline gives CDR1 SGHNT, CDR2 YYREEE (reference sequence). The CDR3 sequence: CASSLVGNTGELFF. Written as DNA, the CDR3 is TGTGCCAGCAGCTTGGTCGGGAACACCGGGGAGCTGTTTTTT.

The V gene is TRBV5-6, the J gene TRBJ2-7, with TRBD2 matching 10 bases. V gave up 5 bases and J gave up 3 bases; unmatched junction bases: 11. The CDR3 has 16 residues. Per germline, CDR1 SGHDT and CDR2 YYEEEE. CDR3 bases: TGTGCCAGCAGTCGCGGATATCGGACTAGCGGCTACGAGCAGTACTTC. Its protein is CASSRGYRTSGYEQYF.

This chain links TRBV3-1 (or the pseudogene TRBV3-2) with TRBJ2-7; 8 nucleotides line up with TRBD2. J lost 2 bases, V lost 1 base, and 1 base had no gene match. The CDR3 contains 14 residues. Germline V gene sequence: CDR1 LGHDT, CDR2 YNNKEL (reference sequence). The CDR3 is CASSQGGGTYEQYF. CDR3 bases: TGTGCCAGCAGCCAAGGCGGGGGGACCTACGAGCAGTACTTC.

The J gene is TRBJ1-3, the V gene TRBV3-1 (or the pseudogene TRBV3-2), with unresolved D. The CDR3 runs 16 residues. V gave up 0 bases and J gave up 0 bases, with 9 bases separating them. Germline CDR1 is LGHDT and CDR2 is YNNKEL (reference sequence). CDR3 amino acids: CASSQDAVLSGNTIYF. CDR3 nucleotide sequence: TGTGCCAGCAGCCAAGATGCGGTGCTCTCTGGAAACACCATATATTTT.

The chain couples TRBV29-1 to TRBJ1-3, with D tentatively TRBD1 (5 bases). With 4 bases removed from V and 0 bases from J, the gap between germline ends came to 10 bases. Per the germline V gene, CDR1 is SQVTM and CDR2 is ANQGSEA. The CDR3 loop spans 14 amino acids. Here the CDR3 reads CSVGQDTSGNTIYF. In DNA, the CDR3 is TGCAGCGTTGGCCAGGACACCTCTGGAAACACCATATATTTT. Based on the CDR3 plus reference TRBV29-1 and TRBJ1-3, the full variable domain is SAVISQKPSRDICQRGTSLTIQCQVDSQVTMMFWYRQQPGQSLTLIATANQGSEATYESGFVIDKFPISRPNLTFSTLTVSNMSPEDSSIYLCSVGQDTSGNTIYFGEGSWLTVV.

This chain links TRBV11-2 with TRBJ1-1, with 9 bases matching TRBD1. V was pared by 5 bases and J by 0 bases, with 4 bases of the junction left unmatched. CDR3 length equals 15 residues. From germline, CDR1 is SGHAT and CDR2 FQNNGV. CDR3 loop: CASSAGTGLNTEAFF. Here the CDR3 DNA reads TGTGCCAGCAGCGCCGGGACAGGGTTGAACACTGAAGCTTTCTTT. Looking up the rest from reference TRBV11-2 and TRBJ1-1 gives the full variable domain: EAGVAQSPRYKIIEKRQSVAFWCNPISGHATLYWYQQILGQGPKLLIQFQNNGVVDDSQLPKDRFSAERLKGVDSTLKIQPAKLEDSAVYLCASSAGTGLNTEAFFGQGTRLTVV.

This clone was seen only once. The chain employs TRBV30 and TRBJ2-1; D is perhaps TRBD2 (5 bases). The CDR3 sequence is 13 residues long. The germline V and J ends were trimmed by 0 bases and 5 bases, with 8 bases remaining between them. Germline assignment: CDR1 GTSNPN and CDR2 SVGIG (reference sequence). The CDR3 reads CAWSVRVDNEQFF. CDR3 nucleotides: TGTGCCTGGAGTGTGAGGGTCGACAATGAGCAGTTCTTC. The full variable domain, rest sourced from reference TRBV30 and TRBJ2-1, is SQTIHQWPATLVQPVGSPLSLECTVEGTSNPNLYWYRQAAGRGLQLLFYSVGIGQISSEVPQNLSASRPQDRQFILSSKKLLLSDSGFYLCAWSVRVDNEQFFGPGTRLTVL.

J is TRBJ1-5 and V is TRBV7-2, with D uncertain. This CDR3 contains 13 residues. Germline CDR1 and CDR2: SGHTA and FQGNSA. Trimming took off 1 base at V and 8 bases at J, with 9 bases between the two ends. In nucleotides, the CDR3 is TGTGCCAGCAGCTTAGGGACGGAGGAGCCCCAGCATTTT. Its protein is CASSLGTEEPQHF.

There are a few counts of this clone. The CDR3 DNA is TGTGCCATCAGTGATGACAGGGGGCTTCCTAACGAGCAGTACTTC. The encoded protein is CAISDDRGLPNEQYF. The V gene is TRBV10-3, the J gene TRBJ2-7; 10 bases are shared with TRBD1. V was clipped by 3 bases and J by 5 bases; unmatched bases: 7. CDR3 length equals 15 residues. Germline CDR1 ENHRY, CDR2 SYGVKD.

The J gene is TRBJ2-1, the V gene TRBV19; weak D call: TRBD2 (6 bases). The CDR3 consists of 13 residues. Germline CDR1 LNHDA, CDR2 SQIVND (reference sequence). V lost 8 bases, J lost 10 bases, and 18 bases lay in between. The DNA of the CDR3 is TGTGCCAGTTTTGGCGCGGGGTGGTCGGAGCAGTTCTTC. This translates into CASFGAGWSEQFF.

The rearrangement links TRBV6-4 to TRBJ2-1; 7 positions agree with TRBD2. Germline loops: CDR1 MRHNA, CDR2 SNTAGT. The J segment lost 2 bases and the V segment lost 5 bases, leaving 12 bases of the junction unmatched. The CDR3 length is 17 residues. The CDR3 nucleotides read TGTGCCAGCAGTCACTTCGCTGGGCGGGAGACCTACAATGAGCAGTTCTTC. Translating it yields CASSHFAGRETYNEQFF.

The V gene is TRBV6-5, the J gene TRBJ1-3; no clear D gene. This CDR3 comprises 14 residues. CDR1 and CDR2 (germline): MNHEY, SVGAGI. Trimming pared 5 bases from V and 4 bases from J, leaving 12 bases between. The CDR3 spells CASSREVGGNTIYF. CDR3 bases: TGTGCCAGCAGTAGGGAGGTGGGGGGAAACACCATATATTTT.

The CDR3: CASSLGGSTDTGELFF. The CDR3 DNA reads TGTGCCAGCAGCTTAGGCGGGAGTACGGACACCGGGGAGCTGTTTTTT. The V call is TRBV11-3, the J call TRBJ2-2, with 7 bases lining up with TRBD2. Germline lookup yields CDR1 SGHNT and CDR2 YENEEA. The CDR3 length is 16 residues. The junction had 5 bases not matched to a gene; V was cut back by 1 base and J by 3 bases.

The chain combines TRBV5-1 with TRBJ1-2; D is possibly TRBD1 (5 bases). Trimming stripped 4 bases from V and 4 bases from J, with 20 bases between. The CDR3 is 16 amino acids. CDR1 is SGHRS and CDR2 is YFSETQ in the germline V gene. CDR3 sequence (DNA): TGCGCCAGCAGCCCTGACAGTATACCCCTTGGCTATGGCTACACCTTC. This translates into CASSPDSIPLGYGYTF. The full variable domain, with the rest looked up from reference TRBV5-1 and TRBJ1-2, is KAGVTQTPRYLIKTRGQQVTLSCSPISGHRSVSWYQQTPGQGLQFLFEYFSETQRNKGNFPGRFSGRQFSNSRSEMNVSTLELGDSALYLCASSPDSIPLGYGYTFGSGTRLTVV.

The chain carries TRBV5-1 and TRBJ2-2; weak D call: TRBD2 (6 bases). Germline CDR1 reads SGHRS; CDR2 reads YFSETQ. The V end was cut by 1 base, the J end by 1 base, with 8 bases between. The CDR3 extends over 15 amino acids. Here the CDR3 DNA reads TGCGCCAGCAGCTTGTCGGGGGAGAACACCGGGGAGCTGTTTTTT. The encoded protein is CASSLSGENTGELFF.

The rearrangement links TRBV4-1 to TRBJ1-3, with TRBD1 identical over 7 bases. The germline CDR1 and CDR2 sequences are MGHRA and YSYEKL. After removal of 1 base from V and 3 bases from J, the junction contained 6 bases not matched to a gene. This CDR3 has 16 amino acids. CDR3 sequence: CASSQGTGVGGNTIYF. In nucleotides, the CDR3 is TGCGCCAGCAGCCAAGGAACAGGGGTTGGTGGAAACACCATATATTTT.

This chain links TRBV7-9 with TRBJ2-5, with 8 bases aligning to TRBD1. The germline V gene has CDR1 SEHNR and CDR2 FQNEAQ (reference sequence). V shed 4 bases, J shed 5 bases, and the junction held 9 bases outside the gene matches. The CDR3 sequence is 15 residues long. For the CDR3, the DNA is TGTGCCAGCAGCTCCGGACAGGGCGAAGGGGAGACCCAGTACTTC. Protein sequence: CASSSGQGEGETQYF. Complete variable domain (other parts from reference TRBV7-9 and TRBJ2-5): DTGVSQNPRHKITKRGQNVTFRCDPISEHNRLYWYRQTLGQGPEFLTYFQNEAQLEKSRLLSDRFSAERPKGSFSTLEIQRTEQGDSAMYLCASSSGQGEGETQYFGPGTRLLVL.

The chain recombines TRBV24-1 with TRBJ1-6, with 9 nucleotides matching TRBD1. Trimming took 9 bases from V and 7 from J; bases not matched to a gene: 9. The V gene's germline CDR1 is KGHDR and CDR2 SFDVKD. The CDR3 covers 15 residues. The CDR3 bases are TGTGCCACCGGCGGAGACAGGGGGGCCAATTCACCCCTCCACTTT. It specifies CATGGDRGANSPLHF.

The rearrangement joins TRBV9 to TRBJ2-2, with 7 bases identical to TRBD2. Losses at the gene ends were 4 bases for V and 5 bases for J; bases not matched to a gene: 11. CDR3 length: 16 amino acids. Looked up from germline, CDR1 is SGDLS and CDR2 is YYNGEE. CDR3 nucleotides: TGTGCCAGCAGCTTAGACCCCGGGACTATAACCGGGGAGCTGTTTTTT. Translation: CASSLDPGTITGELFF.

The chain links TRBV7-3 to TRBJ2-3, with a possible D match to TRBD2 (5 bases). Trimming shortened V by 2 bases and J by 2 bases, and 11 bases separated the two germline ends. The CDR3 consists of 15 residues. Per germline, CDR1 SGHTA and CDR2 FQGTGA. The CDR3 is CASSLAGPFTDTQYF. The CDR3 bases are TGTGCCAGCAGCTTAGCGGGCCCTTTCACAGATACGCAGTATTTT.

The chain is built from TRBV20-1 and TRBJ1-2, with a weak D call TRBD1 (5 bases). This CDR3 has 13 amino acids. CDR1 is DFQATT and CDR2 is SNEGSKA in the germline V gene (reference sequence). Trimming pared 3 bases from V and 4 bases from J, leaving 12 bases between. Here the CDR3 reads CSASRSQGYGYTF. DNA of the CDR3: TGCAGTGCTAGTCGTTCGCAGGGCTATGGCTACACCTTC.

This chain links TRBV5-5 with TRBJ1-1, with 10 bases matching TRBD1. CDR3 size: 15 residues. CDR1 and CDR2 (germline): SGHKS, YYEKEE (reference sequence). V trimming: 2 bases; J trimming: 2 bases; junction bases outside the gene matches: 3. CDR3 nucleotide sequence: TGTGCCAGCAGCTTTGGGACAGGGGATAACACTGAAGCTTTCTTT. Amino acids: CASSFGTGDNTEAFF.